What follows are 10 T cell receptor beta chains derived from one specimen sequenced in a study of read filtering for tumor transcriptome and immune sequencing. This library used roughly 400 ng RNA and molecular barcoded adaptors spanning alpha/delta and beta/gamma chains. TCRdb itself ran the reads through MiXCR, one entry per CDR3 protein. The sample holds about 38,000 distinct CDR3 sequences, about 15% seen once. The material sequenced was a population of CD138-negative cells sorted from bone marrow. The receptors shown here come from a donor aged 40 or over with multiple myeloma.

The sample holds many counts of this clonotype. The chain links TRBV20-1 to TRBJ1-4; TRBD1 might be the D (6 bases). The CDR3 contains 15 residues. Germline V gives CDR1 DFQATT, CDR2 SNEGSKA (reference sequence). The V end was cut by 5 bases, the J end by 7 bases, with 20 bases between. The CDR3 loop is CSAVRGRWGGEKLFF. The DNA for the CDR3 is TGCAGTGCTGTGCGGGGGCGTTGGGGCGGTGAAAAACTGTTTTTT.

This clonotype has ten or more counts. The chain links TRBV10-3 to TRBJ1-6; 9 nucleotides match TRBD1. Per germline, CDR1 ENHRY and CDR2 SYGVKD. Germline trimming cut 5 bases from V and 5 bases from J; bases unmatched to any gene: 4. CDR3 length equals 15 residues. The chain's CDR3 is CAISPDRGDNSPLHF. The DNA of the CDR3 is TGTGCCATCAGTCCTGACAGGGGGGATAATTCACCCCTCCACTTT.

Points on this clonotype: At one of its ends the junction is not consistent with the germline gene, which may arise from a read error. The rearrangement uses TRBV7-2 and TRBJ2-2; perhaps D is TRBD1 or TRBD2 (5 bases each). Per germline, CDR1 SGHTA and CDR2 FQGNSA. The CDR3 runs 13 residues. The chain's CDR3 is CASSSRVTGELLF. CDR3 coding DNA: TGTGCCAGCAGTTCCAGGGTTACCGGGGAGCTGCTTTTT.

This clonotype has only a few counts. A read error may be the cause here, since a much bigger clone is one base away. The genes are TRBV20-1 and TRBJ2-1; D not certain. CDR1 is DFQATT and CDR2 is SNEGSKA in the germline V gene (reference sequence). The V gene lost 1 base and the J gene lost 8 bases, with 15 bases spanning the gap. The CDR3 totals 14 residues. CDR3 coding DNA: TGCAGTGCTAGAGGGCCCAAGGGCCGCGATGAGCAGTTCTTC. Protein: CSARGPKGRDEQFF.

This clonotype has a count of ten or more. This CDR3 reads CASSLWGRSTDTQYF. CDR3 bases: TGCGCCAGCAGCTTGTGGGGGCGCAGTACAGATACGCAGTATTTT. V and J are TRBV5-1 and TRBJ2-3; D perhaps matches TRBD1 (6 bases). V lost 1 base and J lost 3, with 12 bases in between. This CDR3 spans 15 amino acids. Germline values: CDR1 SGHRS, CDR2 YFSETQ.

The table lists this clonotype with many counts. V gene TRBV5-1 combines with J gene TRBJ2-7; the D gene is possibly TRBD2 (7 bases). The germline gives CDR1 SGHRS, CDR2 YFSETQ. The CDR3 sequence is 14 residues long. Trimming removed 4 bases at V and 3 bases at J, with 14 bases between. This chain's CDR3 is CASSIGGPLYEQYF. The CDR3 nucleotides are TGCGCCAGCAGCATCGGGGGGCCGCTCTACGAGCAGTACTTC.

This clonotype was seen repeatedly, ten times or more. The chain combines TRBV4-3 with TRBJ2-2; D not certain. CDR1 LGHNA and CDR2 YSLEER come from the germline V gene. The CDR3 is made up of 16 amino acids. The ends were cut back, 0 bases at V and 4 bases at J, with 12 bases in the middle. CDR3 sequence: CASSQEYDSFTGELFF. As DNA, the CDR3 is TGCGCCAGCAGCCAAGAATACGACTCTTTCACCGGGGAGCTGTTTTTT.

This clonotype was observed many times. The V call is TRBV12-3 or TRBV12-4, the J call TRBJ2-2; weak D call: TRBD1 (6 bases). Between the trimmed V and J ends, which lost 5 bases and 2 bases, there was a span of 15 bases. CDR3 length: 16 amino acids. For the CDR3, the DNA is TGTGCCAGCAGTCGGGACAAGCACGCTAACACCGGGGAGCTGTTTTTT. Translated, it gives CASSRDKHANTGELFF.

The J gene is TRBJ2-7, the V gene TRBV5-6; 8 nucleotides line up with TRBD1. Per the germline V gene, CDR1 is SGHDT and CDR2 is YYEEEE. This CDR3 contains 14 residues. J lost 0 bases, V lost 3 bases, and 2 bases had no gene match. The DNA for the CDR3 is TGTGCCAGCAGCTCGGACAGGGCCTCCTACGAGCAGTACTTC. It is translated as CASSSDRASYEQYF.

This clonotype has a count of ten or more. J is TRBJ1-1 and V is TRBV11-2; D may be TRBD1 (5 bases). V lost 4 bases to trimming and J lost 4 bases, with 7 bases between them. Germline-derived CDR1 and CDR2 are SGHAT and FQNNGV. This CDR3 comprises 12 residues. CDR3 in DNA: TGTGCCAGCAGCTGGGGGGGCACTGAAGCTTTCTTT. This codes for CASSWGGTEAFF.